The 12 T cell receptor beta chains given below trace back to one sample, sequenced in a study of identical twins. TCRdb reprocessed the 5' RACE reads via MiXCR and lists one record per CDR3 protein. The repertoire includes around 250,000 distinct CDR3 sequences, around 6.6% of them detected once, and around 3.4% sits in the top ten. The data were also submitted as part of a second study, on yellow fever vaccine responses in identical twins.

The sample comprised memory (CD45RO+) T cells sorted from blood. The receptors shown here come from a woman under 30 in good health.

Ten or more counts support this clonotype. The chain uses TRBV28 and TRBJ2-7; 11 bases are shared with TRBD2. After removal of 7 bases from V and 5 bases from J, the junction contained 7 bases not matched to a gene. CDR3 length: 14 residues. In germline, CDR1 is MDHEN, CDR2 SYDVKM. The CDR3 loop reads CASTPTSGVHEQYV. DNA of the CDR3: TGTGCCAGCACCCCGACTAGCGGGGTCCACGAGCAGTACGTC.

The chain couples TRBV5-5 to TRBJ2-1; 7 nucleotides agree with TRBD1. The trim removed 2 bases at V and 3 bases at J, leaving 11 bases unmatched. From germline, CDR1 is SGHKS and CDR2 YYEKEE (reference sequence). This CDR3 region has 17 residues. The CDR3 reads CASSFLQGPAGYNEQFF. CDR3 DNA: TGTGCCAGCAGCTTCCTACAGGGGCCCGCCGGCTACAATGAGCAGTTCTTC.

The chain joins TRBV19 to TRBJ1-1; D call uncertain. The germline V and J ends were trimmed by 3 bases and 7 bases, with 15 bases remaining between them. The CDR3 has 14 amino acids. Germline CDR1 is LNHDA and CDR2 is SQIVND (reference sequence). Written as DNA, the CDR3 is TGTGCCAGTAGTATGGGCGGGGTTGGTGGTGAAGCTTTCTTT. Translated, it gives CASSMGGVGGEAFF.

This clonotype appeared many times. The rearrangement uses TRBV5-1 and TRBJ2-1; D is uncertain. The germline V and J ends were trimmed by 0 bases and 0 bases, with 7 bases remaining between them. The CDR3 is 15 residues long. Germline assignment: CDR1 SGHRS and CDR2 YFSETQ. Here the CDR3 DNA reads TGCGCCAGCAGCTTGGAGTTAAGCTCCTACAATGAGCAGTTCTTC. Translation: CASSLELSSYNEQFF.

In its sample, this clonotype was seen many times. This chain connects TRBV7-9 to TRBJ1-2; possible D gene TRBD1, 5 bases. The CDR3 runs 16 residues. The germline V gene has CDR1 SEHNR and CDR2 FQNEAQ (reference sequence). V lost 5 bases to trimming and J lost 6 bases, with 22 bases between them. CDR3 sequence: CASSVGGVRDLNGYTF. The CDR3 nucleotides are TGTGCCAGCAGCGTGGGGGGTGTCCGGGATCTTAATGGCTACACCTTC.

V and J are TRBV14 and TRBJ2-3; the D gene is possibly TRBD2 (6 bases). The V gene's germline CDR1 is SGHDN and CDR2 FVKESK. The CDR3 totals 16 residues. V dropped 4 bases and J dropped 0 bases, with 14 bases sitting between them. The CDR3 nucleotides are TGTGCCAGCAGCCGAACCACTAGCCCTAGCACAGATACGCAGTATTTT. It yields the protein CASSRTTSPSTDTQYF.

This clonotype appeared a few times. Germline is not matched at one junction end, which may reflect a read error. This rearrangement joins TRBV9 to TRBJ2-5, with D possibly being TRBD2 (6 bases). The germline V gene encodes CDR1 SGDLS and CDR2 YYNGEE. This CDR3 is 15 amino acids long. The CDR3 is CASSPGGGREETQYF. CDR3 coding DNA: TGTGCCAGCAGCCCCGGAGGAGGGCGGGAAGAAACCCAGTACTTC.

The chain uses TRBV14 and TRBJ2-1, with 10 positions matching TRBD2. V trimming: 7 bases; J trimming: 7 bases; junction bases outside the gene matches: 4. The CDR3 has 13 amino acids. Per the germline V gene, CDR1 is SGHDN and CDR2 is FVKESK. This CDR3 reads CASTLAGVNEQFF. CDR3 bases: TGTGCCAGCACTCTAGCGGGAGTAAATGAGCAGTTCTTC.

This clonotype was counted a few times. This chain connects TRBV15 to TRBJ2-7; 8 nucleotides match TRBD2. CDR1 is LNHNV and CDR2 is YYDKDF in the germline V gene (reference sequence). The CDR3 spans 14 residues. The V segment lost 6 bases and the J segment 10 bases; nucleotides outside the gene matches: 14. The CDR3 bases are TGTGCCACCAGTGGCGGGGGGCCTTTCTCCCCCCAGTACGTC. Protein sequence: CATSGGGPFSPQYV.

This clonotype has ten or more counts. The chain combines TRBV29-1 with TRBJ1-3; D not resolved. The CDR3 runs to 14 residues. V lost 4 bases and J lost 0, with 10 bases in between. Germline V gene sequence: CDR1 SQVTM, CDR2 ANQGSEA. CDR3: CSVADTSSGNTIYF. Here the CDR3 DNA reads TGCAGCGTTGCTGACACGTCCTCTGGAAACACCATATATTTT.

This sequence joins TRBV3-1 and TRBJ2-4; 7 bases are a match to TRBD2. This CDR3 region has 16 residues. The J segment lost 1 base and the V segment lost 0 bases, leaving 3 bases of the junction unmatched. Germline V gene sequence: CDR1 LGHDT, CDR2 YNNKEL (reference sequence). The CDR3 is CASSQETSVAKNIQYF. As DNA, the CDR3 is TGTGCCAGCAGCCAAGAAACTAGCGTCGCCAAAAACATTCAGTACTTC.

This clonotype was observed many times. This rearrangement joins TRBV12-3 or TRBV12-4 to TRBJ1-4; no reliable D call. This CDR3 has 14 amino acids. Trimming removed 1 base from V and 5 bases from J, with 8 bases in between. The CDR3, as DNA: TGTGCCAGCAGTTTAGGCTACAGAAATGAAAAACTGTTTTTT. It is translated as CASSLGYRNEKLFF.